The 28 T cell receptor beta chains presented below share a single source sample, sequenced in a study of blood T cell repertoires in COVID-19 (dated by TCRdb to about 2020). Library method: the immunoSEQ multiplex PCR assay. TCRdb provides this immuneACCESS table in a form limited to in-frame rearrangements. Some clones are lacking; in checked studies, under half of them reflect an unresolved V gene, and why the rest are absent is not known. In all, the sample holds approximately 300,000 clones, and 80% to 90% of those were seen once. Roughly 1.2% of the sample is taken by the ten largest. The source material was peripheral blood. These receptors were collected from a woman aged 45-65 years with acute or convalescent COVID-19.

The chain has TRBV5-6 and TRBJ2-5; 9 bases line up with TRBD2. With V trimmed by 6 bases and J by 2 bases, 2 bases remained unmatched. CDR3 length equals 13 residues. Germline V CDR1 and CDR2: SGHDT, YYEEEE. CDR3 sequence reads: CASKGLAQETQYF. The CDR3 DNA reads as TGTGCCAGCAAAGGACTAGCGCAAGAGACCCAGTACTTC.

The V gene is TRBV9, the J gene TRBJ1-1; D remains ambiguous. This CDR3 is built from 13 residues. V lost 6 bases and J 4 bases, leaving 13 bases between the germline ends. Germline-derived CDR1 and CDR2 are SGDLS and YYNGEE. The CDR3 spells CASTEGLGTEAFF. CDR3 bases: TGTGCCAGCACAGAGGGCCTGGGCACTGAAGCTTTCTTT. The complete variable domain, with remaining parts taken from reference TRBV9 and TRBJ1-1, reads DSGVTQTPKHLITATGQRVTLRCSPRSGDLSVYWYQQSLDQGLQFLIQYYNGEERAKGNILERFSAQQFPDLHSELNLSSLELGDSALYFCASTEGLGTEAFFGQGTRLTVV.

V gene TRBV25-1 combines with J gene TRBJ2-3; a possible D gene is TRBD2 (6 bases). V was clipped by 8 bases and J by 6 bases, with 21 bases between them. The length of the CDR3 is 15 residues. The V gene's germline CDR1 is MGHDK and CDR2 SYGVNS. The DNA for the CDR3 is TGTGCCAGCTCAAACACGGGACTCCAGAGGGATACGCAGTATTTT. It encodes CASSNTGLQRDTQYF.

This clone was seen only once. This chain connects TRBV6-2 or TRBV6-3 to TRBJ2-7, with D maybe TRBD1 (6 bases). Germline CDR1 reads MNHEY; CDR2 reads SVGEGT. V lost 0 bases to trimming and J lost 0 bases, with 27 bases between them. This CDR3 has 21 amino acids. CDR3 in amino acids: CASSYSSPDEVDRRSSYEQYF. In DNA, the CDR3 is TGTGCCAGCAGTTACTCGTCACCCGATGAAGTTGACAGGAGGAGCTCCTACGAGCAGTACTTC.

The gene calls are TRBV9 and TRBJ1-4, with D possibly TRBD1 on 5 matching bases. CDR1 and CDR2 from the germline V gene are SGDLS and YYNGEE. Deletions cut 1 base from V and 7 bases from J, with 14 bases between. CDR3 length equals 15 residues. The CDR3 DNA follows: TGTGCCAGCAGCGTAAGGGAGGGGCTGGGTGAAAAACTGTTTTTT. It translates to CASSVREGLGEKLFF.

The chain carries TRBV6-5 and TRBJ1-2, with TRBD1 as a possible D gene (6 bases). CDR1 and CDR2 from the germline V gene are MNHEY and SVGAGI. Trimming shortened V by 5 bases and J by 2 bases, and 12 bases separated the two germline ends. This CDR3 spans 14 amino acids. The CDR3 nucleotides are TGTGCCAGCAGTCTCTCGACAGGAAACTATGGCTACACCTTC. This encodes CASSLSTGNYGYTF.

The chain links TRBV11-2 to TRBJ2-7; TRBD1 aligns across 9 bases. CDR1 and CDR2 (germline): SGHAT, FQNNGV. This CDR3 has 15 amino acids. V was clipped by 4 bases and J by 4 bases; unmatched bases: 8. This chain's CDR3 is CASSSSRDRVYEQYV. As DNA, the CDR3 is TGTGCCAGCAGCTCGTCCCGGGACAGGGTTTACGAGCAGTACGTC.

V gene TRBV29-1 combines with J gene TRBJ2-5, with 8 bases matching TRBD1. Germline V gene data show CDR1 as SQVTM and CDR2 as ANQGSEA. The J segment lost 5 bases and the V segment lost 7 bases, leaving 9 bases of the junction unmatched. This CDR3 spans 13 amino acids. CDR3 nucleotide sequence: TGCAGCGCCCCGGACAGGGCCGGGGAGACCCAGTACTTC. Amino acid sequence: CSAPDRAGETQYF.

The gene calls are TRBV12-5 and TRBJ1-3; D remains unclear. V was cut by 0 bases and J by 4 bases, with 13 bases left in between. This CDR3 has 16 amino acids. Germline V lookup: CDR1 LGHNT, CDR2 FRNRAP. DNA of the CDR3: TGTGCTAGTGGTTTGGTAGGAGGGTATGGGGGAAACACCATATATTTT. It codes for CASGLVGGYGGNTIYF.

The rearrangement joins TRBV3-1 (or the pseudogene TRBV3-2) to TRBJ2-3; 14 bases are shared with TRBD2. With 3 bases clipped from V and 1 base from J, the junction kept 0 bases outside the gene matches. The CDR3 length is 16 residues. CDR1 and CDR2 from the germline V gene are LGHDT and YNNKEL (reference sequence). CDR3 region: CASSQGLAGGTDTQYF. CDR3 coding DNA: TGTGCCAGCAGCCAGGGACTAGCGGGGGGCACAGATACGCAGTATTTT.

The CDR3 region is CASSPSEATDTQYF. The CDR3 DNA follows: TGTGCCAGCAGCCCCTCCGAGGCCACAGATACGCAGTATTTT. The V call is TRBV11-2, the J call TRBJ2-3; no clear D. This CDR3 spans 14 amino acids. Germline loops: CDR1 SGHAT, CDR2 FQNNGV. V lost 5 bases and J 2 bases, leaving 11 bases between the germline ends.

The chain carries TRBV4-1 and TRBJ2-5; 10 bases match TRBD2. Germline loops: CDR1 MGHRA, CDR2 YSYEKL. The J segment lost 2 bases and the V segment lost 2 bases, leaving 11 bases of the junction unmatched. The CDR3 length is 18 residues. CDR3 sequence reads: CASSQPIKLAGLQETQYF. CDR3 in DNA: TGCGCCAGCAGCCAACCAATAAAACTAGCGGGGTTACAAGAGACCCAGTACTTC.

The rearrangement links TRBV5-1 to TRBJ1-2, with 9 bases identical to TRBD1. The trim removed 4 bases at V and 8 bases at J, leaving 9 bases unmatched. The germline gives CDR1 SGHRS, CDR2 YFSETQ. The CDR3 has 14 residues. CDR3 in amino acids: CASSADTGGAGYTF. The CDR3 DNA is TGCGCCAGCAGCGCGGACACAGGGGGCGCAGGCTACACCTTC.

The gene calls are TRBV4-3 and TRBJ2-7; 7 nucleotides agree with TRBD1. CDR1 is LGHNA, CDR2 YSLEER, per germline. V shed 0 bases, J shed 2 bases, and the junction held 10 bases outside the gene matches. The CDR3 runs 17 residues. The CDR3 sequence: CASSQDSGRGITYEQYF. The DNA of the CDR3 is TGCGCCAGCAGCCAAGATAGTGGCAGGGGGATTACCTACGAGCAGTACTTC.

The chain couples TRBV30 to TRBJ1-6; possibly TRBD1 for D (6 bases). Between the trimmed V and J ends, which lost 3 bases and 5 bases, there was a span of 8 bases. This CDR3 region has 13 residues. Germline lookup yields CDR1 GTSNPN and CDR2 SVGIG (reference sequence). For the CDR3, the DNA is TGTGCCTGGAGCGGACAGAATAATTCACCCCTCCACTTT. Amino acids: CAWSGQNNSPLHF.

This chain links TRBV19 with TRBJ2-7, with TRBD2 matching over 13 bases. Trimming removed 8 bases from V and 5 bases from J; junction bases left unmatched: 6. The CDR3 extends over 14 amino acids. CDR1 is LNHDA, CDR2 SQIVND, per germline (reference sequence). CDR3 sequence reads: CASRTSGSSDEQYF. The DNA of the CDR3 is TGTGCCAGTCGGACTAGCGGGAGTAGCGACGAGCAGTACTTC.

The chain employs TRBV19 and TRBJ2-6, with D possibly being TRBD2 (5 bases). Germline V gene lookup returns CDR1 LNHDA and CDR2 SQIVND (reference sequence). The CDR3 loop spans 16 amino acids. Deletions cut 2 bases from V and 2 bases from J, with 10 bases between. CDR3 sequence reads: CASSIRTAPGANVLTF. The CDR3 DNA reads as TGTGCCAGTAGTATACGGACTGCCCCTGGGGCCAACGTCCTGACTTTC.

The chain recombines TRBV5-1 with TRBJ1-1; TRBD1 might be the D (5 bases). The length of the CDR3 is 16 residues. Trimming left V 0 bases short and J 3 bases short, with 15 bases between. CDR1 is SGHRS and CDR2 is YFSETQ in the germline V gene. The CDR3 bases are TGCGCCAGCAGCTTGGTCGCCCTCAAAGGGGACACTGAAGCTTTCTTT. Its translation: CASSLVALKGDTEAFF.

This clone occurred a few times. This chain connects TRBV2 to TRBJ1-1, with D tentatively TRBD1 (5 bases). The length of the CDR3 is 12 residues. V was cut by 4 bases and J by 10 bases, with 13 bases left in between. Germline-derived CDR1 and CDR2 are SNHLY and FYNNEI. The CDR3 region is CASSVTGHGAFF. CDR3 DNA sequence: TGTGCCAGCAGTGTAACAGGACACGGAGCTTTCTTT.

As DNA, the CDR3 is TGTGCCAGCAGCAACGAGGGACAAATCTATGGCTACACCTTC. Translated: CASSNEGQIYGYTF. The chain joins TRBV21-1 to TRBJ1-2; no check of the table's D call, TRBD1, against the DNA was made. TRBV21-1 is noted as a pseudogene. CDR3 length equals 14 residues.

This chain connects TRBV10-3 to TRBJ1-3; D not resolved. The CDR3 sequence is 15 residues long. V was pared by 0 bases and J by 8 bases, with 14 bases between. The germline gives CDR1 ENHRY, CDR2 SYGVKD. DNA of the CDR3: TGTGCCATCAGTGAGTCAAGTCTTTCGAGAGACACCATATATTTT. This translates into CAISESSLSRDTIYF.

The genes are TRBV19 and TRBJ2-2, with 8 bases identical to TRBD1. This CDR3 contains 16 residues. Germline CDR1 LNHDA, CDR2 SQIVND (reference sequence). V trimming: 1 base; J trimming: 1 base; junction bases outside the gene matches: 2. The CDR3 region is CASSIGTGMNTGELFF. The DNA of the CDR3 is TGTGCCAGTAGTATAGGGACAGGGATGAACACCGGGGAGCTGTTTTTT.

The chain couples TRBV5-1 to TRBJ1-6, with a weak D call TRBD1 (6 bases). Germline lookup yields CDR1 SGHRS and CDR2 YFSETQ. The CDR3 totals 15 residues. The ends were cut back, 5 bases at V and 10 bases at J, with 19 bases in the middle. CDR3 region: CASSPREGDESPLHF. In nucleotides, the CDR3 is TGCGCCAGCAGTCCTCGTGAGGGGGATGAGTCACCCCTCCACTTT.

The chain couples TRBV11-3 to TRBJ2-2; no firm D call. Trimming pared 4 bases from V and 6 bases from J, leaving 12 bases between. CDR3 size: 14 residues. CDR1 and CDR2 (germline): SGHNT, YENEEA. This CDR3 is CASSSAAVPGELFF. In DNA, the CDR3 is TGTGCCAGCAGCTCCGCCGCGGTTCCCGGGGAGCTGTTTTTT.

The chain combines TRBV12-3 or TRBV12-4 with TRBJ2-5; TRBD1 matches at 9 bases. J gave up 5 bases and V 6 bases, and 1 base lay outside the gene matches. The length of the CDR3 is 12 residues. CDR3 coding DNA: TGTGCCAGCAGGGGGACAGGGGAGACCCAGTACTTC. Protein sequence: CASRGTGETQYF.

In the case of this clone: The same CDR3 is also encoded by other DNA sequences in this sample. V and J are TRBV5-6 and TRBJ1-3; D is undetermined. Trimming pared 1 base from V and 0 bases from J, leaving 5 bases between. Germline V gene data show CDR1 as SGHDT and CDR2 as YYEEEE. This CDR3 region has 14 residues. CDR3 nucleotide sequence: TGTGCCAGCAGCTTGCGGGGCTCTGGAAACACCATATATTTT. Its protein product is CASSLRGSGNTIYF.

The chain combines TRBV21-1 with TRBJ2-3; the table calls TRBD2, which could not be checked here. TRBV21-1 counts as a pseudogene. The CDR3 extends over 14 amino acids. The CDR3 is CASSKFGTPDTQYF. Here the CDR3 DNA reads TGTGCCAGCAGCAAATTCGGGACTCCAGATACGCAGTATTTT.

This clone has a single count. The J gene is TRBJ1-1, the V gene TRBV18; the D is unclear. The CDR3 is made up of 15 amino acids. Looked up from germline, CDR1 is KGHSH and CDR2 is LQKENI. V was pared by 4 bases and J by 11 bases, with 23 bases between. The CDR3 nucleotides are TGTGCCAGCTCACTAGAGGTGGAGGACGGGGTAGGCGCTTTCTTT. Translating gives CASSLEVEDGVGAFF.